Below are 29 T cell receptor beta chains sequenced from a single sample in a study of T cells in narcolepsy. Produced via immunoSEQ multiplex PCR; TCRdb's table is partial and in-frame only. The repertoire has more than 25,000 clones, roughly 78% of them found once; the top ten carry 6.6%. Sequenced input: memory (CD45RA-) CD4+ T cells from blood. These receptors were obtained from a human donor in good health.

This chain uses TRBV28 with TRBJ2-2; 7 bases agree with TRBD2. In germline, CDR1 is MDHEN, CDR2 SYDVKM. The V segment lost 4 bases and the J segment 6 bases; nucleotides outside the gene matches: 17. This CDR3 has 18 amino acids. CDR3 amino acids: CASSSHSITSAPAGELFF. CDR3 DNA sequence: TGTGCCAGCAGTTCCCACTCGATCACTAGCGCCCCGGCCGGGGAGCTGTTTTTT.

The chain is built from TRBV6-1 and TRBJ1-6; D remains unclear. Trimming cost V 3 bases and J 10 bases, with 4 bases left between them. Germline V lookup: CDR1 MNHNS, CDR2 SASEGT. This CDR3 has 11 residues. Here the CDR3 DNA reads TGTGCCAGCAGTGAGTTCTCACCCCTCCACTTT. It codes for CASSEFSPLHF.

The chain is built from TRBV7-2 and TRBJ2-1; D ambiguous. The CDR3 covers 14 residues. The germline V gene encodes CDR1 SGHTA and CDR2 FQGNSA. Deletions cut 1 base from V and 14 bases from J, with 18 bases between. The CDR3 DNA reads as TGTGCCAGCAGCTTAGAGGCTATAGCAGAGGCGAAGTTCTTC. Translation: CASSLEAIAEAKFF.

The genes are TRBV19 and TRBJ2-4; possible D gene TRBD1, 5 bases. The CDR3 length is 12 residues. Trimming took off 3 bases at V and 7 bases at J, with 7 bases between the two ends. CDR1 is LNHDA, CDR2 SQIVND, per germline (reference sequence). In DNA, the CDR3 is TGTGCCAGTAGTATTGCAGGGAACATTCAGTACTTC. Residues: CASSIAGNIQYF.

To note about this clone: Other DNA variants within this sample encode the same CDR3. The chain has TRBV5-1 and TRBJ2-5, with D possibly being TRBD2 (6 bases). Trimming shortened V by 0 bases and J by 3 bases, and 9 bases separated the two germline ends. Germline CDR1 SGHRS, CDR2 YFSETQ. The CDR3 runs to 14 residues. The CDR3 loop reads CASSLGGLKETQYF. The CDR3 nucleotides read TGCGCCAGCAGCTTGGGGGGACTTAAAGAGACCCAGTACTTC.

The rearrangement uses TRBV7-2 and TRBJ1-6; TRBD1 aligns across 9 bases. The CDR3 has 16 residues. V shed 1 base and J 7 bases; nucleotides not matched to a gene: 5. Germline V gene sequence: CDR1 SGHTA, CDR2 FQGNSA. The CDR3 region is CASSLGRGQGNSPLHF. CDR3 nucleotide sequence: TGTGCCAGCAGCTTAGGTAGAGGACAGGGGAATTCACCCCTCCACTTT. The full variable domain, completed using reference TRBV7-2 and TRBJ1-6, is GAGVSQSPSNKVTEKGKDVELRCDPISGHTALYWYRQSLGQGLEFLIYFQGNSAPDKSGLPSDRFSAERTGGSVSTLTIQRTQQEDSAVYLCASSLGRGQGNSPLHFGNGTRLTVT.

The chain carries TRBV10-2 and TRBJ1-1, with TRBD1 as a possible D gene (6 bases). V lost 2 bases and J lost 3, with 16 bases in between. Germline V CDR1 and CDR2: WSHSY, SAAADI. CDR3 size: 16 residues. The DNA for the CDR3 is TGCGCCAGCAGTGAGGAACGAGGGGGGTTGGACACTGAAGCTTTCTTT. Translated, it gives CASSEERGGLDTEAFF.

The chain uses TRBV7-2 and TRBJ2-2, with TRBD2 identical over 9 bases. Germline-derived CDR1 and CDR2 are SGHTA and FQGNSA. The CDR3 runs to 16 residues. V lost 3 bases, J lost 1 base, and 3 bases stayed unmatched. This chain's CDR3 is CASSFQAGGNTGELFF. CDR3 DNA: TGTGCCAGCAGCTTTCAAGCGGGGGGGAACACCGGGGAGCTGTTTTTT.

Remarks on this clone: Mismatch with germline at one junction end may stem from a read error. The chain recombines TRBV6-5 with TRBJ1-3; the D is unclear. There are 13 residues in the CDR3. Germline V gives CDR1 MNHEY, CDR2 SVGAGI. DNA for the CDR3: TGTGCCAGCAGTGAAGGTTTTGGAGACACCATATATTTT. Translating it yields CASSEGFGDTIYF.

The chain links TRBV9 to TRBJ1-2, with a weak D call TRBD1 (5 bases). The CDR3 is 14 residues long. The germline CDR1 and CDR2 sequences are SGDLS and YYNGEE. V dropped 0 bases and J dropped 2 bases, with 8 bases sitting between them. The CDR3 loop is CASSVGWGNYGYTF. As DNA, the CDR3 is TGTGCCAGCAGCGTAGGGTGGGGGAACTATGGCTACACCTTC.

The chain combines TRBV2 with TRBJ1-5, with D perhaps TRBD1 (6 bases). Germline CDR1 SNHLY, CDR2 FYNNEI. The CDR3 consists of 14 residues. V was trimmed by 6 bases and J by 0 bases, leaving 9 bases between them. The CDR3 DNA reads TGTGCCAGCAGAGGGGGGAATAGCAATCAGCCCCAGCATTTT. Translating gives CASRGGNSNQPQHF. Based on the CDR3 plus reference TRBV2 and TRBJ1-5, the full variable domain is EPEVTQTPSHQVTQMGQEVILRCVPISNHLYFYWYRQILGQKVEFLVSFYNNEISEKSEIFDDQFSVERPDGSNFTLKIRSTKLEDSAMYFCASRGGNSNQPQHFGDGTRLSIL.

In DNA form, the CDR3 reads TGTGCCAGCAGCGCAACTAGCGGAGCGGGCGGTACGCAGTATTTT. Translating gives CASSATSGAGGTQYF. V is TRBV9 and J is TRBJ2-3; 8 bases align to TRBD2. J was trimmed by 8 bases and V by 3 bases; bases with no gene match: 11. The germline gives CDR1 SGDLS, CDR2 YYNGEE. The CDR3 is 15 amino acids.

The chain links TRBV6-6 to TRBJ2-3; D unresolved. This CDR3 is built from 14 residues. The V end lost 5 bases, the J end lost 1 base, and 10 bases lay between the germline ends. Germline CDR1 MNHNY, CDR2 SVGAGI (reference sequence). CDR3 DNA: TGTGCCAGCAGTCCTCAGGACGGCACAGATACGCAGTATTTT. This sequence encodes CASSPQDGTDTQYF.

This clone appeared a single time. The chain carries TRBV7-3 and TRBJ2-2, with 8 bases lining up with TRBD1. The CDR3 spans 17 residues. J lost 6 bases, V lost 1 base, and 10 bases had no gene match. The germline CDR1 and CDR2 sequences are SGHTA and FQGTGA. The CDR3 protein is CASSLKGAGGSAGELFF. CDR3 nucleotide sequence: TGTGCCAGCAGCTTAAAAGGGGCAGGGGGCTCGGCCGGGGAGCTGTTTTTT.

The chain employs TRBV18 and TRBJ1-4, with 7 bases lining up with TRBD1. V shed 5 bases, J shed 5 bases, and the junction held 2 bases outside the gene matches. Germline-derived CDR1 and CDR2 are KGHSH and LQKENI. This CDR3 has 13 amino acids. CDR3 sequence reads: CASSLDRNEKLFF. CDR3 DNA: TGTGCCAGCTCATTGGACAGGAATGAAAAACTGTTTTTT. Combining the CDR3 with reference TRBV18 and TRBJ1-4 gives the whole variable domain NAGVMQNPRHLVRRRGQEARLRCSPMKGHSHVYWYRQLPEEGLKFMVYLQKENIIDESGMPKERFSAEFPKEGPSILRIQQVVRGDSAAYFCASSLDRNEKLFFGSGTQLSVL.

The table lists this clone with a count of one. J is TRBJ2-3 and V is TRBV18, with TRBD2 matching 12 bases. V shed 6 bases, J shed 3 bases, and the junction held 1 base outside the gene matches. Germline CDR1 and CDR2: KGHSH and LQKENI. The CDR3 extends over 14 amino acids. The CDR3 DNA sequence: TGTGCCAGCTCCGGGACTAGCGGGACAGATACGCAGTATTTT. Amino acid sequence: CASSGTSGTDTQYF.

This clone has just a few counts. The V gene is TRBV4-3, the J gene TRBJ2-7, with D maybe TRBD1 (6 bases). V gave up 0 bases and J gave up 7 bases, with 10 bases separating them. Germline V lookup: CDR1 LGHNA, CDR2 YSLEER. The CDR3 loop spans 13 amino acids. The CDR3 here is CASSQDQGTEQYF. CDR3 sequence (DNA): TGCGCCAGCAGCCAAGATCAGGGGACAGAGCAGTACTTC.

This chain uses TRBV7-2 with TRBJ2-5; TRBD2 agrees at 12 bases. Germline V gene data show CDR1 as SGHTA and CDR2 as FQGNSA. The CDR3 contains 17 residues. V shed 3 bases, J shed 4 bases, and the junction held 9 bases outside the gene matches. This chain's CDR3 is CASSFYPGLAGIETQYF. For the CDR3, the DNA is TGTGCCAGCAGCTTCTACCCTGGACTAGCGGGAATAGAGACCCAGTACTTC. Combining the CDR3 with reference TRBV7-2 and TRBJ2-5 gives the whole variable domain GAGVSQSPSNKVTEKGKDVELRCDPISGHTALYWYRQSLGQGLEFLIYFQGNSAPDKSGLPSDRFSAERTGGSVSTLTIQRTQQEDSAVYLCASSFYPGLAGIETQYFGPGTRLLVL.

This clone was seen once. The genes are TRBV1 and TRBJ2-7; TRBD2, the table's D call, was not compared with the DNA. TRBV1 is deemed a pseudogene. This CDR3 is 12 amino acids long. CDR3 coding DNA: TGCACCAGGAAGGCGGGACCCTACGAGCAGTACTTC. Translating it yields CTRKAGPYEQYF.

For the CDR3, the DNA is TGTGCCAGCTCATCCCGGACGGTACAAGAGACCCAGTACTTC. Its protein product is CASSSRTVQETQYF. The V gene is TRBV18, the J gene TRBJ2-5; D gene ambiguous. Germline CDR1 reads KGHSH; CDR2 reads LQKENI. V was clipped by 5 bases and J by 2 bases, with 12 bases between them. The CDR3 loop spans 14 amino acids.

This sequence joins TRBV4-1 and TRBJ1-1; 8 bases fit TRBD1. Looked up from germline, CDR1 is MGHRA and CDR2 is YSYEKL. With V trimmed by 3 bases and J by 2 bases, 5 bases remained unmatched. The CDR3 extends over 15 amino acids. CDR3 sequence (DNA): TGCGCCAGCAGCCAGCAGGGGGCAGGAAACACTGAAGCTTTCTTT. Amino acids: CASSQQGAGNTEAFF.

The chain has TRBV4-1 and TRBJ2-3, with D tentatively TRBD1 or TRBD2 (6 bases each). Trimming cost V 1 base and J 5 bases, with 10 bases left between them. The CDR3 covers 14 residues. Looked up from germline, CDR1 is MGHRA and CDR2 is YSYEKL. DNA for the CDR3: TGCGCCAGCAGCCAAGTAGAGGGGGGAGATACGCAGTATTTT. Encoded protein: CASSQVEGGDTQYF.

Only a few counts were recorded for this clone. The chain links TRBV10-3 to TRBJ2-7, with D possibly TRBD1 on 8 matching bases. The CDR3 length is 14 residues. Trimming took off 6 bases at V and 7 bases at J, with 19 bases between the two ends. Germline V CDR1 and CDR2: ENHRY, SYGVKD. The CDR3 loop is CAIRTIQGEGEQYF. The CDR3 region has the DNA TGTGCCATCAGAACTATACAGGGGGAGGGTGAGCAGTACTTC.

The rearrangement uses TRBV4-2 and TRBJ1-5, with 7 bases matching TRBD1. This CDR3 is built from 16 residues. Germline-derived CDR1 and CDR2 are LGHNA and YNFKEQ. Losses at the gene ends were 0 bases for V and 3 bases for J; bases not matched to a gene: 5. CDR3 DNA: TGTGCCAGCAGCCAAGAATCTGGACAGGACAATCAGCCCCAGCATTTT. It specifies CASSQESGQDNQPQHF.

This clone was recorded only once. The chain uses TRBV19 and TRBJ2-7; TRBD1 matches at 7 bases. The V and J ends lost 5 bases and 3 bases, in that order; junction bases with no gene match: 10. The CDR3 extends over 15 amino acids. Per germline, CDR1 LNHDA and CDR2 SQIVND (reference sequence). The CDR3 is CASSPRQGGGYEQYF. The CDR3 region has the DNA TGTGCCAGTAGTCCTAGACAGGGTGGAGGCTACGAGCAGTACTTC.

The V gene is TRBV7-7, the J gene TRBJ2-2; 9 nucleotides agree with TRBD2. The CDR3 loop spans 15 amino acids. With 5 bases clipped from V and 1 base from J, the junction kept 2 bases outside the gene matches. From germline, CDR1 is SSHAT and CDR2 FNYEAQ (reference sequence). CDR3 DNA: TGTGCCAGCAGCCAACTAGCGGGGAACACCGGGGAGCTGTTTTTT. This gives the protein CASSQLAGNTGELFF.

The V call is TRBV4-3, the J call TRBJ1-2, with D hard to call. In germline, CDR1 is LGHNA, CDR2 YSLEER. The V end was cut by 1 base, the J end by 0 bases, with 9 bases between. The CDR3 length is 15 residues. The CDR3: CASSQGQLANYGYTF. The DNA for the CDR3 is TGCGCCAGCAGCCAAGGCCAGTTAGCTAACTATGGCTACACCTTC.

This chain uses TRBV4-1 with TRBJ1-1, with TRBD1 matching 7 bases. CDR1 is MGHRA and CDR2 is YSYEKL in the germline V gene. The CDR3 totals 15 residues. With V trimmed by 4 bases and J by 8 bases, 13 bases remained unmatched. The CDR3 spells CASSPGKGALGEAFF. Written as DNA, the CDR3 is TGCGCCAGCAGCCCAGGCAAGGGGGCTCTTGGGGAAGCTTTCTTT.

The V and J genes are TRBV5-6 and TRBJ2-3; possible D gene TRBD2, 5 bases. V was trimmed by 0 bases and J by 1 base, leaving 15 bases between them. The CDR3 runs 17 residues. Germline V gives CDR1 SGHDT, CDR2 YYEEEE. The CDR3 nucleotides are TGTGCCAGCAGCTTGGGCCCTTATGTGGGAGGCACAGATACGCAGTATTTT. Protein: CASSLGPYVGGTDTQYF.